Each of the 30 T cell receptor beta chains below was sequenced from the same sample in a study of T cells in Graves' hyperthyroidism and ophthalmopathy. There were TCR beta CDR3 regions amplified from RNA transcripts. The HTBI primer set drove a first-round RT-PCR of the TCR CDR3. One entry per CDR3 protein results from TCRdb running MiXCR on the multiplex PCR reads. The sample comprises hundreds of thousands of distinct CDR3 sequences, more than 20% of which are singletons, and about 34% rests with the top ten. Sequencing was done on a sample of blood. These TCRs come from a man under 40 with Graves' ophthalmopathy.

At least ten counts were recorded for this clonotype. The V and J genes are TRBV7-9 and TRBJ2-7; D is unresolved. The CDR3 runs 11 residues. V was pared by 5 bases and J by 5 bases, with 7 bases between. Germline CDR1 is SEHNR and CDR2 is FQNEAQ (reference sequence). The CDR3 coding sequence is TGTGCCAGCAGCAAGGGCCACGAGCAGTACTTC. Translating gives CASSKGHEQYF.

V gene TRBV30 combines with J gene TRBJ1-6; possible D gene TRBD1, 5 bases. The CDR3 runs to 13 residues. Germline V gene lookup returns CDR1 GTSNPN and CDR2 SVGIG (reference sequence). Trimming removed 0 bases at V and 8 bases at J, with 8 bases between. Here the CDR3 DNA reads TGTGCCTGGAGTGTACGGGGGGATTCACCCCTCCACTTT. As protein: CAWSVRGDSPLHF.

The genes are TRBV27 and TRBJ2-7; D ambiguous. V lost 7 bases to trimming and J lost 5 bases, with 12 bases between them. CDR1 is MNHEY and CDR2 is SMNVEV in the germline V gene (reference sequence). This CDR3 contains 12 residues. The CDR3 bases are TGTGCCAGCATCTCCCCTAAGGACGAGCAGTACTTC. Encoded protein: CASISPKDEQYF.

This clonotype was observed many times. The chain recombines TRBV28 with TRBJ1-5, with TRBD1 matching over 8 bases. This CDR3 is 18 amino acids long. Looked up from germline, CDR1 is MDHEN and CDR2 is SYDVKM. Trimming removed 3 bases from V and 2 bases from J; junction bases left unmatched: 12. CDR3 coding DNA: TGTGCCAGCAGTTTTCCCCTCCAGGGGGCGGGGGGCAATCAGCCCCAGCATTTT. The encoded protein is CASSFPLQGAGGNQPQHF.

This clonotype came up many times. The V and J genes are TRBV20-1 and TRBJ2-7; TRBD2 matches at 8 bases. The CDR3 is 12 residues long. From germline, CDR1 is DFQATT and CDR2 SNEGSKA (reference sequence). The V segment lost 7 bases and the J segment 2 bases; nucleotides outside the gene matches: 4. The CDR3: CSVGGRPYEQYF. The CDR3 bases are TGCAGTGTAGGCGGGAGGCCCTACGAGCAGTACTTC.

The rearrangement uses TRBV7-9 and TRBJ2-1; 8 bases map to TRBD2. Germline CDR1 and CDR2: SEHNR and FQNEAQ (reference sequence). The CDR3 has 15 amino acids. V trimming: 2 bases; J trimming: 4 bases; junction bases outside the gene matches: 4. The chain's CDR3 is CASSLRPSGYNEQFF. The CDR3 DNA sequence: TGTGCCAGCAGCTTAAGGCCTAGCGGGTACAATGAGCAGTTCTTC.

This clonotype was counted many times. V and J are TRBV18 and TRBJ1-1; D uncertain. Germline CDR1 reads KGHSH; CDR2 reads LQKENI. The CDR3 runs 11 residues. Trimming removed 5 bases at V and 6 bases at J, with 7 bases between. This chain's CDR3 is CASSSLAEAFF. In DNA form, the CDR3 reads TGTGCCAGCTCATCTCTCGCTGAAGCTTTCTTT.

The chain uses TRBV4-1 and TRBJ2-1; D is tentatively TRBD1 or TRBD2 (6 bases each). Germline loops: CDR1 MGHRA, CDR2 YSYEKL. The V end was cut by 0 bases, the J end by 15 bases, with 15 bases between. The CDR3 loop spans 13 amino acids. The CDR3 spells CASSQEGGRVWFF. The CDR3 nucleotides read TGCGCCAGCAGCCAAGAAGGGGGGCGTGTTTGGTTCTTC.

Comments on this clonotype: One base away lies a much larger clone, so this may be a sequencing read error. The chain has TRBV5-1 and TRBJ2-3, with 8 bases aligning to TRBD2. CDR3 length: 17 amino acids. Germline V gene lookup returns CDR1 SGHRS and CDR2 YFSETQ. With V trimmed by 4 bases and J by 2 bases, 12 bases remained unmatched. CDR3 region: CASSPSSGSIATDTQYF. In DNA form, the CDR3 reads TGCGCCAGCAGCCCATCAAGCGGGAGCATAGCCACAGATACGCAGTATTTT.

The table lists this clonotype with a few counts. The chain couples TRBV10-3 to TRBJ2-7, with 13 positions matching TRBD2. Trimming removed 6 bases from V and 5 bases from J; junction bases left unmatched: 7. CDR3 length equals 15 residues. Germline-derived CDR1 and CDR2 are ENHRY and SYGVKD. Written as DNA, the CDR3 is TGTGCCATCAGGGCTGGACTAGCGGGAGTAGACGAGCAGTACTTC. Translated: CAIRAGLAGVDEQYF.

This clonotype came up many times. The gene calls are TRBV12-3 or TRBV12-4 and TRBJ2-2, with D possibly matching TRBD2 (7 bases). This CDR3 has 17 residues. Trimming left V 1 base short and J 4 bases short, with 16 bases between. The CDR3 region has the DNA TGTGCCAGCAGTTTAGAGCTTGGACTAGGGGGCACCGGGGAGCTGTTTTTT. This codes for CASSLELGLGGTGELFF.

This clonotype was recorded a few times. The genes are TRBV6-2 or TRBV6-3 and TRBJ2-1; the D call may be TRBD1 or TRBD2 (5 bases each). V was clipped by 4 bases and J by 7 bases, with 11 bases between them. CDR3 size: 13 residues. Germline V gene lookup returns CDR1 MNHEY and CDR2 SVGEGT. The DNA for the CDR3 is TGTGCCAGCAGTTTTGGGGGAGTAAATGAGCAGTTCTTC. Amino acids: CASSFGGVNEQFF.

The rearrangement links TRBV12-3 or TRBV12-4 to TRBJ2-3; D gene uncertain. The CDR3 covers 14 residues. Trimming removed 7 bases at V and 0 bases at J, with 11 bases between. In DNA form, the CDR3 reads TGTGCCAGCACCCCGGATTCTAGCACAGATACGCAGTATTTT. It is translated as CASTPDSSTDTQYF.

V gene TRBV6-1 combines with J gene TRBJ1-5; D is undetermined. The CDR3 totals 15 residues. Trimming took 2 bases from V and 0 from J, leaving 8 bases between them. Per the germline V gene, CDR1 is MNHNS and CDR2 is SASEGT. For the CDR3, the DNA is TGTGCCAGCAGTGAACAGGACGGTAGCAATCAGCCCCAGCATTTT. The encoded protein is CASSEQDGSNQPQHF.

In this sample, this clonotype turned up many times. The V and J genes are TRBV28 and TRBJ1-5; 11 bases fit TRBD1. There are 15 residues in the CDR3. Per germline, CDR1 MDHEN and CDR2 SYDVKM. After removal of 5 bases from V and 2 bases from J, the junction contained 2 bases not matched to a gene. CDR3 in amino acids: CASSGQGAGNQPQHF. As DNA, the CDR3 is TGTGCCAGCAGTGGACAGGGGGCGGGCAATCAGCCCCAGCATTTT.

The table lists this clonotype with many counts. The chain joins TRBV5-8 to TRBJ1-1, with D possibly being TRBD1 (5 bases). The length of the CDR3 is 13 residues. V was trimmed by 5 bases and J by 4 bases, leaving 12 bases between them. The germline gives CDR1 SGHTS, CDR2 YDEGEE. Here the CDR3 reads CASSFGAATEAFF. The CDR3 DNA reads TGTGCCAGCAGTTTCGGGGCAGCCACTGAAGCTTTCTTT.

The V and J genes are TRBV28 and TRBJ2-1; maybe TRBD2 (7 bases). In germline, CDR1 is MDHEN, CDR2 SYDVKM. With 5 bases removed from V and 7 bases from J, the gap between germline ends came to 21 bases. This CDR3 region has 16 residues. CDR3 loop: CASSKGGVGNRNEQFF. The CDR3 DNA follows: TGTGCCAGCAGTAAAGGGGGGGTGGGTAATAGGAATGAGCAGTTCTTC.

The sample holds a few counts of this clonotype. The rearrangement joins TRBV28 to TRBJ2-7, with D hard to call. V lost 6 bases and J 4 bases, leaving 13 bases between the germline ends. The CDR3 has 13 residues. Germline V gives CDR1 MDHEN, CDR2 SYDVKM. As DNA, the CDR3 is TGTGCCAGCAGCCGAATGGCCTTTTACGAGCAGTACTTC. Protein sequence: CASSRMAFYEQYF.

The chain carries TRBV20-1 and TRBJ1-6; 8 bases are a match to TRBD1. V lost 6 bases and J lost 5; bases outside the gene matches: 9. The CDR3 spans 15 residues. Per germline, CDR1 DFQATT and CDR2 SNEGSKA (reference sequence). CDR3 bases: TGCAGTGCCCACCCGACAGGGGTCCATAATTCACCCCTCCACTTT. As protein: CSAHPTGVHNSPLHF.

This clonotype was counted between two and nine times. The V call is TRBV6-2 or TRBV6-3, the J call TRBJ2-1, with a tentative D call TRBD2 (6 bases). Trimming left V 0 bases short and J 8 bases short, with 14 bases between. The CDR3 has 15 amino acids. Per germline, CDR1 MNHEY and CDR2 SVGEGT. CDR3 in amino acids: CASSYSNSAGDEQFF. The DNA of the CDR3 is TGTGCCAGCAGTTACTCGAATTCAGCGGGCGATGAGCAGTTCTTC.

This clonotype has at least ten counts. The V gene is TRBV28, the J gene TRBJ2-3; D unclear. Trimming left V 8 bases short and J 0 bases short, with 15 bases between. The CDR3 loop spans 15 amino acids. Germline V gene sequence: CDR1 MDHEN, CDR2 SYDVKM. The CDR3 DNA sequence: TGTGCCAGCTCCCGAGGTACAGCTAGCACAGATACGCAGTATTTT. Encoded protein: CASSRGTASTDTQYF.

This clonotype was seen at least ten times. CDR3 residues: CASSLETDTQYF. As DNA, the CDR3 is TGTGCCAGCAGCTTGGAGACAGATACGCAGTATTTT. This chain links TRBV7-2 with TRBJ2-3; D remains unclear. Germline V gene lookup returns CDR1 SGHTA and CDR2 FQGNSA. This CDR3 is 12 amino acids long. V lost 3 bases to trimming and J lost 3 bases, with 4 bases between them.

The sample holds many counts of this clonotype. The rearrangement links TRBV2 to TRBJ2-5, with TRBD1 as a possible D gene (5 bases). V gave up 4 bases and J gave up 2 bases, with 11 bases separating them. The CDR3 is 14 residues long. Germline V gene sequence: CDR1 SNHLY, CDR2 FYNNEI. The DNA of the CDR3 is TGTGCCAGCAGTGGCAGGGCGTATCAAGAGACCCAGTACTTC. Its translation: CASSGRAYQETQYF.

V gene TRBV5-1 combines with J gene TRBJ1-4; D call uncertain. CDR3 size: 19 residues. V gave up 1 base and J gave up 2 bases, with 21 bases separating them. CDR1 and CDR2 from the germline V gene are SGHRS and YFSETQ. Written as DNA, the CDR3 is TGCGCCAGCAGCTTGCTTCTAGGCCCCTTTGCCTCGACTAATGAAAAACTGTTTTTT. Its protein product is CASSLLLGPFASTNEKLFF.

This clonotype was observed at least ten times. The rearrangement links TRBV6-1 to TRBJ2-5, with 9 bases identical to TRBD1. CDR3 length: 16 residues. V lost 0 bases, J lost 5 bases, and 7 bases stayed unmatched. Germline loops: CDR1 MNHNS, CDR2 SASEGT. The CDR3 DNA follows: TGTGCCAGCAGTGAAGCCTCGGGACAGGGCGGGGAGACCCAGTACTTC. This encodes CASSEASGQGGETQYF.

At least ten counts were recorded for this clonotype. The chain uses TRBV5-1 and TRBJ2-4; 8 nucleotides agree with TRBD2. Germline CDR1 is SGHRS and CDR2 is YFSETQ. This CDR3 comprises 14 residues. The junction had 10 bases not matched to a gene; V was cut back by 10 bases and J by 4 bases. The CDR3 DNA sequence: TGCGCCCCTACCGGGGGGGGGCGGAAAAACATTCAGTACTTC. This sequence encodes CAPTGGGRKNIQYF.

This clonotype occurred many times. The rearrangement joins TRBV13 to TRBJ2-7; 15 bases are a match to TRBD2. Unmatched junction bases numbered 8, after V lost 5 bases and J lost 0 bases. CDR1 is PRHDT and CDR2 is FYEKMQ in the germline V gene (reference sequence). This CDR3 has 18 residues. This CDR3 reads CASSGPGLAGGSSYEQYF. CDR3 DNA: TGTGCCAGCAGCGGGCCGGGACTAGCGGGAGGTAGCTCCTACGAGCAGTACTTC.

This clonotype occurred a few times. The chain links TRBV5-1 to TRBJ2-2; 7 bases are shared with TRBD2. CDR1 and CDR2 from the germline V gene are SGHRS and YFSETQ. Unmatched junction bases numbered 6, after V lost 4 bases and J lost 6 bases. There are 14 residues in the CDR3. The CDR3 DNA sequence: TGCGCCAGCAGCGCCCTACTAGCGTCCGGGGAGCTGTTTTTT. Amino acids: CASSALLASGELFF. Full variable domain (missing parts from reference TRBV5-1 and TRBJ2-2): KAGVTQTPRYLIKTRGQQVTLSCSPISGHRSVSWYQQTPGQGLQFLFEYFSETQRNKGNFPGRFSGRQFSNSRSEMNVSTLELGDSALYLCASSALLASGELFFGEGSRLTVL.

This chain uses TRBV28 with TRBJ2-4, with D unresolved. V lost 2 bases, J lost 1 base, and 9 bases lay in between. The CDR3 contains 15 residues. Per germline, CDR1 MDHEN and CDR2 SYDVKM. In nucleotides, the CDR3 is TGTGCCAGCAGTTTAGGGCTCGTGGCCAAAAACATTCAGTACTTC. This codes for CASSLGLVAKNIQYF.

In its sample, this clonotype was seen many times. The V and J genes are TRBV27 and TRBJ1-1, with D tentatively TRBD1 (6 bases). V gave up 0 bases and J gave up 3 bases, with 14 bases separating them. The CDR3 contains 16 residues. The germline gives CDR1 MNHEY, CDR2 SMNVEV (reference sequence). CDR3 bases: TGTGCCAGCAGTTTATCTGGGTTAAGGGGGGACACTGAAGCTTTCTTT. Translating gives CASSLSGLRGDTEAFF.